One TCR beta chain is described in this entry. Its antigen is unknown. The data derive from a study of identical twins. General study points: Cord blood beta clonotypes that were abundant carried fewer insertions, and memory repertoires showed no such trend. Twin-shared out-of-frame alpha sequences showed excess low generation probability.

Germline V CDR1 and CDR2: MNHEY, SMNVEV (reference sequence). This CDR3 is 14 amino acids long. The V segment lost 3 bases and the J segment 8 bases; nucleotides outside the gene matches: 5. TCRdb reanalysed the 5' RACE reads using MiXCR and keeps one entry per CDR3 protein. The table has roughly 200,000 distinct CDR3 sequences, 15% seen once. These data were also reused for a study on T cells expressing NK-cell markers. This second study notes: In about 6 donors, dominant NKG2C+ clonotypes were roughly 1.0-7.0% of CD8+ T cells. Topping the CD3+CD56-NKG2C+ fraction as well were these clonotypes, in a few donors.

This receptor was obtained from a woman in her late teens or twenties in good health. This chain connects TRBV27 to TRBJ2-1; TRBD2 aligns across 9 bases. The sequencing input was CD8+ T cells sorted from blood. The CDR3: CASSLRRGGDEQFF. In DNA, the CDR3 is TGTGCCAGCAGTTTGAGGCGGGGGGGGGATGAGCAGTTCTTC.